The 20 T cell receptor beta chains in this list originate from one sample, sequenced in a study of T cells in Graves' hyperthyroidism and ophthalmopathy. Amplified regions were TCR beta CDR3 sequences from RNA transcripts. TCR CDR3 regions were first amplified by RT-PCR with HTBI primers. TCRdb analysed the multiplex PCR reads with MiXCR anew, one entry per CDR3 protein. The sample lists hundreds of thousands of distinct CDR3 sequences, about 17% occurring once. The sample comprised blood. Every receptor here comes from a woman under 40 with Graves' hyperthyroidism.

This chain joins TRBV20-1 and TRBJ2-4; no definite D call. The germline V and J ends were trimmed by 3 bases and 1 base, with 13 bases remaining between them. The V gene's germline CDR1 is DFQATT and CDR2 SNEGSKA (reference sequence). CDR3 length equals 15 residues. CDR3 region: CSASTVSVAKNIQYF. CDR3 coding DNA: TGCAGTGCTAGTACTGTTTCGGTGGCCAAAAACATTCAGTACTTC.

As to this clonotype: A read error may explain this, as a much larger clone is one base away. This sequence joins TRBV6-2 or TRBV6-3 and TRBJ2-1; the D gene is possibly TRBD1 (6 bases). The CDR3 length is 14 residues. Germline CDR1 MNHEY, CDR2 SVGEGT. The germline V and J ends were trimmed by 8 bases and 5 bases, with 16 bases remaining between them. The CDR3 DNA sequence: TGTGCCAGCGGTGGGACATGGAAAGACAATGAGCAGTTCTTC. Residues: CASGGTWKDNEQFF.

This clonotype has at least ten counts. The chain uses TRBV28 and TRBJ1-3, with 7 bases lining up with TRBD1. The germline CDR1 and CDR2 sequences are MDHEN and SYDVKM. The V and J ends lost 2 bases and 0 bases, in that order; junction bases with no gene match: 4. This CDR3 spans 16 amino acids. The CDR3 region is CASSLVGTDSGNTIYF. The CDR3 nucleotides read TGTGCCAGCAGTTTAGTCGGGACAGACTCTGGAAACACCATATATTTT.

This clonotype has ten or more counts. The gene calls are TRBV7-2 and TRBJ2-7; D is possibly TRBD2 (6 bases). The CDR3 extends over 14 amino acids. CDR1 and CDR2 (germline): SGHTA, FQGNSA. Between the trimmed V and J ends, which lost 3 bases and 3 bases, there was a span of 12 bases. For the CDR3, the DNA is TGTGCCAGCAGCTTTGGGGGGTTCAACTACGAGCAGTACTTC. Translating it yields CASSFGGFNYEQYF.

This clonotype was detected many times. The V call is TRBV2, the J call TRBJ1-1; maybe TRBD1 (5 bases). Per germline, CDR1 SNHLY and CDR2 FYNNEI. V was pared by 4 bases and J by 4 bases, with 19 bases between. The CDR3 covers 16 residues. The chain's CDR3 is CASSVPGRARATEAFF. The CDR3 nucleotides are TGTGCCAGCAGTGTCCCAGGTAGGGCCAGGGCCACTGAAGCTTTCTTT.

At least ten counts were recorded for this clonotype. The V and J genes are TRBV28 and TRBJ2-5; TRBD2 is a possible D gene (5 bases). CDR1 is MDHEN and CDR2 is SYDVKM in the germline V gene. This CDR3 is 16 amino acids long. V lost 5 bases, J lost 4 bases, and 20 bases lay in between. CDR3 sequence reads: CASSTPRTGKGETQYF. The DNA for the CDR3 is TGTGCCAGCAGTACGCCCCGGACGGGGAAGGGAGAGACCCAGTACTTC.

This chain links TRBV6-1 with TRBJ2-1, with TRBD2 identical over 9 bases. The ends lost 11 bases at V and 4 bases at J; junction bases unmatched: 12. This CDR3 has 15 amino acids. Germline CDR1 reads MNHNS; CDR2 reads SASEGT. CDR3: CALDSGRTLYNEQFF. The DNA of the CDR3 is TGTGCCCTAGATAGCGGGAGAACGCTTTACAATGAGCAGTTCTTC.

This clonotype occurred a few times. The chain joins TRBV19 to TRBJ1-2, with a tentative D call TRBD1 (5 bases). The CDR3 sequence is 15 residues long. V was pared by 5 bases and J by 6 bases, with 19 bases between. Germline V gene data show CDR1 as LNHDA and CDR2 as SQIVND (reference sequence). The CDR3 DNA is TGTGCCAGTAGTCCGTTTACGGGGGAGGACCATGGCTACACCTTC. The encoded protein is CASSPFTGEDHGYTF.

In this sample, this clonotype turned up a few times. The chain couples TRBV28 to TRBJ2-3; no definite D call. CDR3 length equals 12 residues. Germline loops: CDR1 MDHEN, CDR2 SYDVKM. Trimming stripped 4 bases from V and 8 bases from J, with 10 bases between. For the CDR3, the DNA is TGTGCCAGCAGTTCCCCCTGGGGTACGCAGTATTTT. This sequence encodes CASSSPWGTQYF.

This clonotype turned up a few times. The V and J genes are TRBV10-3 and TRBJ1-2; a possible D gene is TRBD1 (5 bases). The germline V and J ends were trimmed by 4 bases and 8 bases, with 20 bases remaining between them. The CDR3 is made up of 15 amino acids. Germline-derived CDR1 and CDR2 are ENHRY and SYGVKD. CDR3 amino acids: CAISVPDSAIVGYTF. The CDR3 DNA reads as TGTGCCATCAGTGTTCCCGACAGTGCGATTGTCGGCTACACCTTC.

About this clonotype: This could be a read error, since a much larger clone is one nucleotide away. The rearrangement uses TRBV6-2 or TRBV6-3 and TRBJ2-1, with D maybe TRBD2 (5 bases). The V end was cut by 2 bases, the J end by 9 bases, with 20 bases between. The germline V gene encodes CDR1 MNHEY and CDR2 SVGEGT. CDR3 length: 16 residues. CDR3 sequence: CASSYLSTPGGSEQFF. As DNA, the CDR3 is TGTGCCAGCAGTTACCTCTCGACCCCAGGAGGCAGTGAGCAGTTCTTC.

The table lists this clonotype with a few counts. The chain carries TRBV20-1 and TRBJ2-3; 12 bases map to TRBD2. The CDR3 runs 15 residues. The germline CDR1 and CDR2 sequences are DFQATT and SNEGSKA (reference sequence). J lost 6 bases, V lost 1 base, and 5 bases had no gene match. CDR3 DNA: TGCAGTGCTAGAGCCCCTAGCGGGAGGGCGGATACGCAGTATTTT. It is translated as CSARAPSGRADTQYF.

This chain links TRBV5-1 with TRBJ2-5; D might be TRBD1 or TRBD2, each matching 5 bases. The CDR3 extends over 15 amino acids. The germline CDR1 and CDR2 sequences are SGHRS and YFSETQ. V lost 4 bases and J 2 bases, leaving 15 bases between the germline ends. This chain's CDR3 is CASSPTPGAQETQYF. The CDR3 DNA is TGCGCCAGCAGCCCAACCCCCGGGGCTCAAGAGACCCAGTACTTC.

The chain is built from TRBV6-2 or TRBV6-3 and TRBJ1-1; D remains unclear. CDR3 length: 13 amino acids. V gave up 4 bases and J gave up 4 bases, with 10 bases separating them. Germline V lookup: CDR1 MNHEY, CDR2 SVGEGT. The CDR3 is CASSSDGSTEAFF. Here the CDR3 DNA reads TGTGCCAGCAGTTCGGACGGGAGCACTGAAGCTTTCTTT.

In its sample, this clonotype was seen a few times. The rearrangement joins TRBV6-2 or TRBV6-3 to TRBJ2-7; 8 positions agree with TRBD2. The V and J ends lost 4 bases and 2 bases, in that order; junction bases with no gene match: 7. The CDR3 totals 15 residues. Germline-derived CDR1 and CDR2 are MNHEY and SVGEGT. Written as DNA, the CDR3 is TGTGCCAGCAGTTCTTATTGGACTAGCACCTACGAGCAGTACTTC. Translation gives CASSSYWTSTYEQYF.

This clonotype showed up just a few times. The CDR3 region has the DNA TGTGCCAGCAACACCGGGAGGGCGGCATACAATGAGCAGTTCTTC. It codes for CASNTGRAAYNEQFF. This chain joins TRBV25-1 and TRBJ2-1, with 8 bases lining up with TRBD2. Germline assignment: CDR1 MGHDK and CDR2 SYGVNS. This CDR3 region has 15 residues. Unmatched junction bases numbered 9, after V lost 7 bases and J lost 4 bases.

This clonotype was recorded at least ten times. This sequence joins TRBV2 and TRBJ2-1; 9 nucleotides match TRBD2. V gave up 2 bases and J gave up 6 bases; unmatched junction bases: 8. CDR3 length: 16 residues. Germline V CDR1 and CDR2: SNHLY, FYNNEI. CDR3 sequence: CASSEFAGGPLNEQFF. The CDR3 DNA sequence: TGTGCCAGCAGTGAATTCGCGGGAGGGCCACTCAATGAGCAGTTCTTC.

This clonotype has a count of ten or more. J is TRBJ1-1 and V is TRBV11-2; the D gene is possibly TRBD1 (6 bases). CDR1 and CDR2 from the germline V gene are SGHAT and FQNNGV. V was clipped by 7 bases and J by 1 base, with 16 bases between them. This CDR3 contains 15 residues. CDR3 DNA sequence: TGTGCCAGCAACCACGCAGTAGGGGGGAACACTGAAGCTTTCTTT. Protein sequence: CASNHAVGGNTEAFF.

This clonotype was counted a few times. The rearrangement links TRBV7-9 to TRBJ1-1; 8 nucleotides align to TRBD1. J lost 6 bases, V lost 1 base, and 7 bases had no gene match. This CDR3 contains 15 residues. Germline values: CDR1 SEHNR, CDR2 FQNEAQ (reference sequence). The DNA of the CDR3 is TGTGCCAGCAGCTTAGGGACAGGGATAGTCGCTGAAGCTTTCTTT. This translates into CASSLGTGIVAEAFF.

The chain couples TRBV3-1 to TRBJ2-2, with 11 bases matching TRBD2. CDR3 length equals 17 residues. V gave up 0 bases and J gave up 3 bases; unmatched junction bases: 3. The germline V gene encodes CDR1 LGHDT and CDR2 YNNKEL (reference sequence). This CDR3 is CASSQDPGLADTGELFF. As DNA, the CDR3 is TGTGCCAGCAGCCAAGATCCGGGACTAGCGGACACCGGGGAGCTGTTTTTT.